These 32 T cell receptor beta chains share one sample of origin, sequenced in a study of T cell responses to AZD1222 COVID-19 vaccine. Clones were sequenced by immunoSEQ multiplex PCR, and TCRdb holds only the in-frame ones, with some missing. The top ten hold 3.1% of the sample, which has some 130,000 clones, roughly 93% seen once. The sample consisted of peripheral blood, taken on day 0 of AZD1222 vaccination. The receptors come from an adult in good health.

The CDR3 region is CASGPSTGTGNTWETQYF. The CDR3, as DNA: TGTGCCAGCGGCCCCTCAACCGGGACAGGCAATACTTGGGAGACCCAGTACTTC. The V and J genes are TRBV27 and TRBJ2-5, with 8 bases aligning to TRBD1. V lost 8 bases and J lost 5; bases outside the gene matches: 22. CDR3 size: 18 residues. The germline V gene encodes CDR1 MNHEY and CDR2 SMNVEV (reference sequence).

This chain joins TRBV5-8 and TRBJ1-5, with D maybe TRBD1 (5 bases). This CDR3 has 16 amino acids. Germline CDR1 SGHTS, CDR2 YDEGEE. V lost 1 base and J lost 0, with 11 bases in between. The CDR3 sequence: CASSLSTVYSNQPQHF. DNA for the CDR3: TGTGCCAGCAGCTTGTCGACAGTCTATAGCAATCAGCCCCAGCATTTT.

This sequence joins TRBV6-5 and TRBJ1-1; D is ambiguous. The V gene lost 7 bases and the J gene lost 6 bases, with 18 bases spanning the gap. The CDR3 totals 14 residues. Looked up from germline, CDR1 is MNHEY and CDR2 is SVGAGI. This CDR3 reads CASTPDSESPEAFF. The CDR3 DNA sequence: TGTGCCAGCACCCCGGACTCAGAAAGCCCTGAAGCTTTCTTT.

Only one count was recorded for this clone. CDR3 nucleotide sequence: TGTGCCAGCAGCTTAGAGGGGGGTGCTGAAGCTTTCTTT. Translation gives CASSLEGGAEAFF. The J gene is TRBJ1-1, the V gene TRBV6-4; perhaps TRBD1 as D (6 bases). CDR1 and CDR2 (germline): MRHNA, SNTAGT. Trimming removed 6 bases at V and 6 bases at J, with 14 bases between. This CDR3 has 13 amino acids.

This sequence joins TRBV11-3 and TRBJ2-2; D may be TRBD2 (7 bases). The germline V gene encodes CDR1 SGHNT and CDR2 YENEEA. The CDR3 extends over 16 amino acids. V was trimmed by 5 bases and J by 3 bases, leaving 16 bases between them. The CDR3 sequence: CASSPRGGAHTGELFF. The CDR3 DNA reads TGTGCCAGCAGCCCCCGTGGGGGGGCGCACACCGGGGAGCTGTTTTTT.

The chain is built from TRBV13 and TRBJ1-6, with D unresolved. Germline V gene sequence: CDR1 PRHDT, CDR2 FYEKMQ (reference sequence). The CDR3 is 14 amino acids. The ends were cut back, 5 bases at V and 1 base at J, with 6 bases in the middle. The CDR3 DNA is TGTGCCAGCAGCCTGCGATCCTATAATTCACCCCTCCACTTT. As protein: CASSLRSYNSPLHF.

The CDR3 region is CASSLSVGAEQYF. In DNA form, the CDR3 reads TGTGCCAGCAGCTTAAGTGTTGGGGCCGAGCAGTACTTC. This rearrangement joins TRBV7-3 to TRBJ2-7, with TRBD1 as a possible D gene (5 bases). The CDR3 spans 13 residues. The germline CDR1 and CDR2 sequences are SGHTA and FQGTGA. V dropped 1 base and J dropped 6 bases, with 10 bases sitting between them. Full variable domain (remainder filled in from reference TRBV7-3 and TRBJ2-7): GAGVSQTPSNKVTEKGKYVELRCDPISGHTALYWYRQSLGQGPEFLIYFQGTGAADDSGLPNDRFFAVRPEGSVSTLKIQRTERGDSAVYLCASSLSVGAEQYFGPGTRLTVT.

The rearrangement uses TRBV5-1 and TRBJ2-5; unclear D gene. V lost 4 bases and J lost 1, with 14 bases in between. Per germline, CDR1 SGHRS and CDR2 YFSETQ. The CDR3 extends over 15 amino acids. The CDR3 spells CASSPGSRVQETQYF. DNA for the CDR3: TGCGCCAGCAGCCCCGGGTCCCGGGTCCAAGAGACCCAGTACTTC.

The chain carries TRBV9 and TRBJ2-4; TRBD2 matches at 10 bases. The CDR3 covers 17 residues. Germline CDR1 reads SGDLS; CDR2 reads YYNGEE. V dropped 0 bases and J dropped 1; count of bases not matched to a gene: 4. The CDR3 nucleotides are TGTGCCAGCAGCGTAGAAGCGGGAGGGTCTGCCAAAAACATTCAGTACTTC. Protein: CASSVEAGGSAKNIQYF.

The J gene is TRBJ1-5, the V gene TRBV19; D is perhaps TRBD1 (6 bases). This CDR3 is 14 amino acids long. CDR1 and CDR2 from the germline V gene are LNHDA and SQIVND (reference sequence). The V end lost 3 bases, the J end lost 8 bases, and 14 bases lay between the germline ends. The CDR3 protein is CASSIRDNGEPQHF. CDR3 DNA: TGTGCCAGTAGTATTCGGGACAATGGGGAGCCCCAGCATTTT.

The rearrangement joins TRBV6-5 to TRBJ2-7; 7 bases map to TRBD1. The CDR3 length is 15 residues. Trimming took 3 bases from V and 2 from J; bases not matched to a gene: 7. From germline, CDR1 is MNHEY and CDR2 SVGAGI. CDR3 bases: TGTGCCAGCAGTTATAAACGCAGGGGGACCTACGAGCAGTACTTC. This sequence encodes CASSYKRRGTYEQYF.

CDR3: CASSYRLYSDTGELFF. CDR3 in DNA: TGTGCCAGCAGCTATCGACTATATTCGGACACCGGGGAGCTGTTTTTT. The chain uses TRBV7-2 and TRBJ2-2, with D possibly TRBD2 on 5 matching bases. V was pared by 4 bases and J by 3 bases, with 15 bases between. CDR3 length: 16 amino acids. Germline CDR1 SGHTA, CDR2 FQGNSA.

The genes are TRBV7-2 and TRBJ2-3; D possibly corresponds to TRBD2 (6 bases). The V end lost 1 base, the J end lost 4 bases, and 12 bases lay between the germline ends. This CDR3 region has 15 residues. CDR1 SGHTA and CDR2 FQGNSA come from the germline V gene. CDR3 amino acids: CASSLDSSGSDTQYF. The CDR3 DNA reads TGTGCCAGCAGCTTAGATAGTAGCGGTTCAGATACGCAGTATTTT.

The V and J genes are TRBV1 and TRBJ2-7. TRBV1 is an annotated pseudogene. The CDR3 covers 16 residues. CDR3 loop: CTSSRRTPYLTYEQYF. CDR3 DNA sequence: TGCACCAGCAGCCGCCGGACCCCCTACCTGACCTACGAGCAGTACTTC.

The J gene is TRBJ2-1, the V gene TRBV9, with D uncertain. The V end lost 0 bases, the J end lost 10 bases, and 11 bases lay between the germline ends. CDR3 length: 13 amino acids. Germline lookup yields CDR1 SGDLS and CDR2 YYNGEE. The CDR3 nucleotides read TGTGCCAGCAGCGTAGACCAGGCGAGGGAGCAGTTCTTC. Translation gives CASSVDQAREQFF.

This rearrangement joins TRBV30 to TRBJ1-2; no definite D call. Trimming pared 0 bases from V and 6 bases from J, leaving 17 bases between. This CDR3 is built from 15 residues. Germline CDR1 and CDR2: GTSNPN and SVGIG (reference sequence). The CDR3 loop is CAWSVQWSAGNGYTF. The DNA of the CDR3 is TGTGCCTGGAGTGTTCAGTGGTCTGCGGGGAATGGCTACACCTTC.

The chain couples TRBV19 to TRBJ2-7; D is undetermined. Germline V CDR1 and CDR2: LNHDA, SQIVND (reference sequence). V lost 3 bases to trimming and J lost 1 base, with 10 bases between them. The CDR3 is 14 amino acids. CDR3 bases: TGTGCCAGTAGTATTTCGCACCGTTCCTACGAGCAGTACTTC. Protein product: CASSISHRSYEQYF.

The J gene is TRBJ1-1, the V gene TRBV11-2; no clear D gene. Trimming cost V 5 bases and J 1 base, with 8 bases left between them. This CDR3 is built from 13 residues. Germline loops: CDR1 SGHAT, CDR2 FQNNGV. CDR3 loop: CASSPQANTEAFF. The CDR3 DNA reads as TGTGCCAGCAGCCCTCAGGCGAACACTGAAGCTTTCTTT.

The chain links TRBV12-5 to TRBJ2-1; no clear D gene. This CDR3 region has 10 residues. Trimming took 2 bases from V and 9 from J, leaving 2 bases between them. Germline-derived CDR1 and CDR2 are LGHNT and FRNRAP. The CDR3 loop is CASGLSEQFF. The CDR3 DNA reads as TGTGCTAGTGGTTTGTCTGAGCAGTTCTTC. The variable domain in full, completed from reference TRBV12-5 and TRBJ2-1, reads DARVTQTPRHKVTEMGQEVTMRCQPILGHNTVFWYRQTMMQGLELLAYFRNRAPLDDSGMPKDRFSAEMPDATLATLKIQPSEPRDSAVYFCASGLSEQFFGPGTRLTVL.

V and J are TRBV5-6 and TRBJ1-2; TRBD1 matches at 7 bases. V lost 4 bases to trimming and J lost 0 bases; unmatched junction nucleotides: 12. The CDR3 length is 17 residues. Per germline, CDR1 SGHDT and CDR2 YYEEEE. CDR3 sequence reads: CASSSPLRDSANYGYTF. CDR3 DNA sequence: TGTGCCAGCAGCAGCCCCTTGAGGGACAGTGCTAACTATGGCTACACCTTC.

The CDR3 loop reads CATSSASESYEQYF. The CDR3 DNA is TGTGCCACCAGCAGCGCCTCCGAGAGCTACGAGCAGTACTTC. The chain links TRBV15 to TRBJ2-7; the D is unclear. The CDR3 length is 14 residues. Germline V gene sequence: CDR1 LNHNV, CDR2 YYDKDF (reference sequence). The germline V and J ends were trimmed by 3 bases and 3 bases, with 12 bases remaining between them.

This sequence joins TRBV5-4 and TRBJ2-5; D call uncertain. The CDR3 length is 12 residues. Trimming stripped 4 bases from V and 5 bases from J, with 9 bases between. Germline-derived CDR1 and CDR2 are SGHNT and YYREEE (reference sequence). The CDR3 sequence: CASSPVGETQYF. The CDR3 bases are TGTGCCAGCAGCCCGGTGGGGGAGACCCAGTACTTC.

This chain uses TRBV6-5 with TRBJ1-3, with D possibly matching TRBD1 (5 bases). Germline CDR1 MNHEY, CDR2 SVGAGI. The CDR3 is made up of 15 amino acids. V was clipped by 0 bases and J by 4 bases, with 10 bases between them. The CDR3 coding sequence is TGTGCCAGCAGTTACTCGGGCGGGGCCGGAAACACCATATATTTT. Translated: CASSYSGGAGNTIYF.

The chain joins TRBV4-2 to TRBJ2-2; 7 positions agree with TRBD2. CDR1 is LGHNA, CDR2 YNFKEQ, per germline. V was clipped by 3 bases and J by 1 base; unmatched bases: 5. This CDR3 has 16 residues. This chain's CDR3 is CASSQFASGNTGELFF. CDR3 sequence (DNA): TGTGCCAGCAGCCAGTTCGCTAGCGGGAACACCGGGGAGCTGTTTTTT.

The chain carries TRBV15 and TRBJ1-3, with unresolved D. This CDR3 has 15 amino acids. Germline-derived CDR1 and CDR2 are LNHNV and YYDKDF (reference sequence). V shed 2 bases and J shed 0 bases, with 8 bases lying between them. CDR3 sequence (DNA): TGTGCCACCAGCAGAACCGCCTACTCTGGAAACACCATATATTTT. As protein: CATSRTAYSGNTIYF.

The chain combines TRBV28 with TRBJ2-3; 9 positions agree with TRBD2. V lost 5 bases to trimming and J lost 0 bases; unmatched junction nucleotides: 6. Germline V gene data show CDR1 as MDHEN and CDR2 as SYDVKM. This CDR3 has 16 amino acids. The CDR3 region has the DNA TGTGCCAGCAGTCTCCCCGGGACTAGCAGCACAGATACGCAGTATTTT. Translated, it gives CASSLPGTSSTDTQYF.

In this sample, this clone turned up once. CDR3 protein: CASRGPNEKLFF. CDR3 coding DNA: TGTGCCAGCAGAGGACCTAATGAAAAACTGTTTTTT. The gene calls are TRBV6-5 and TRBJ1-4; the D is unclear. V was pared by 6 bases and J by 3 bases, with 5 bases between. Germline V gene sequence: CDR1 MNHEY, CDR2 SVGAGI. The length of the CDR3 is 12 residues.

In the case of this clone: Other nucleotide sequences from this sample produce the same CDR3. The J gene is TRBJ1-5, the V gene TRBV29-1; no firm D call. There are 13 residues in the CDR3. V was pared by 4 bases and J by 0 bases, with 7 bases between. From germline, CDR1 is SQVTM and CDR2 ANQGSEA. CDR3 coding DNA: TGCAGCGTTGCCGAGAATAGCAATCAGCCCCAGCATTTT. Its protein product is CSVAENSNQPQHF.

The sample holds one count of this clone. The chain joins TRBV12-5 to TRBJ2-7; tentatively, D is TRBD1 (5 bases). With 1 base removed from V and 7 bases from J, the gap between germline ends came to 20 bases. Germline V CDR1 and CDR2: LGHNT, FRNRAP. The CDR3 runs 16 residues. CDR3 residues: CASGLGRALVGWEQYF. The CDR3 DNA is TGTGCTAGTGGTTTGGGCAGGGCCTTGGTAGGGTGGGAGCAGTACTTC.

This chain links TRBV7-2 with TRBJ2-1, with 8 positions matching TRBD2. The CDR3 totals 16 residues. V gave up 3 bases and J gave up 4 bases; unmatched junction bases: 8. Germline V CDR1 and CDR2: SGHTA, FQGNSA. The CDR3 nucleotides read TGTGCCAGCAGCTTTGTACCGACTAGCGATTACAATGAGCAGTTCTTC. Its protein product is CASSFVPTSDYNEQFF.

The chain uses TRBV25-1 and TRBJ2-1; 10 bases are shared with TRBD2. Trimming took 1 base from V and 10 from J; bases not matched to a gene: 16. CDR1 MGHDK and CDR2 SYGVNS come from the germline V gene. This CDR3 is built from 18 residues. CDR3 nucleotide sequence: TGTGCCAGCAGTGAATTCTGGTCTAGCGGGAGTGGTAAGGGAGAGCAGTTCTTC. Encoded protein: CASSEFWSSGSGKGEQFF. Full variable domain (remainder filled in from reference TRBV25-1 and TRBJ2-1): EADIYQTPRYLVIGTGKKITLECSQTMGHDKMYWYQQDPGMELHLIHYSYGVNSTEKGDLSSESTVSRIRTEHFPLTLESARPSHTSQYLCASSEFWSSGSGKGEQFFGPGTRLTVL.

The rearrangement links TRBV5-1 to TRBJ1-1; D is unresolved. Germline CDR1 is SGHRS and CDR2 is YFSETQ. The CDR3 spans 12 residues. Trimming took 4 bases from V and 4 from J, leaving 8 bases between them. CDR3 residues: CASSVLGTEAFF. The DNA of the CDR3 is TGCGCCAGCAGCGTCCTTGGCACTGAAGCTTTCTTT.